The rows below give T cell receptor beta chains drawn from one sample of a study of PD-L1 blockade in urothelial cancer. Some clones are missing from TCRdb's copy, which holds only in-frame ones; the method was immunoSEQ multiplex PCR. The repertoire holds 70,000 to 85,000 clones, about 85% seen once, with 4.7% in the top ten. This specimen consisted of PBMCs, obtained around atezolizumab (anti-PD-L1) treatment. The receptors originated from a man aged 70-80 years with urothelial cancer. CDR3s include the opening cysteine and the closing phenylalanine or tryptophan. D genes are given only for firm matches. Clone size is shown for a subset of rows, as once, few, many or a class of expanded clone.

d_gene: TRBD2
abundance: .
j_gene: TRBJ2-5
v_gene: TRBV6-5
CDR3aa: CASSYLRRGGRETQYF
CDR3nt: TGTGCCAGCAGTTACCTACGGCGGGGGGGGAGAGAGACCCAGTACTTC

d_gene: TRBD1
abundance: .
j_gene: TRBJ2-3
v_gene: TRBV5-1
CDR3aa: CASSLEGGKADTQYF
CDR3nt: TGCGCCAGCAGCTTGGAAGGGGGCAAGGCAGATACGCAGTATTTT

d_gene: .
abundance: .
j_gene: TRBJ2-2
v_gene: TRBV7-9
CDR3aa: CASSLPPAGELFF
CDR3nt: TGTGCCAGCAGCTTACCCCCAGCCGGGGAGCTGTTTTTT

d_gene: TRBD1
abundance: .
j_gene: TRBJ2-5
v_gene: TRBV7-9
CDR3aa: CASSLGLTGFQETQYF
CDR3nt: TGTGCCAGCAGCTTAGGGTTGACAGGGTTCCAAGAGACCCAGTACTTC

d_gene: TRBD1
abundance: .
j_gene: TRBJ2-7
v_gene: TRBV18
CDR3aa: CASSPGQGVSYEQYF
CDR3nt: TGTGCCAGCTCACCGGGACAGGGAGTTTCTTACGAGCAGTACTTC

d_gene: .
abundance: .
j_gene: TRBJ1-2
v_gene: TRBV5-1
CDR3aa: CASSTDVSGYTF
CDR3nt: TGCGCCAGCAGCACCGATGTAAGCGGCTACACCTTC

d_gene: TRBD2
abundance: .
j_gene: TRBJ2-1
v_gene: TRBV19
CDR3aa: CASQSGVGGRDEQFF
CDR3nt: TGTGCCAGCCAGTCAGGGGTTGGCGGGAGGGATGAGCAGTTCTTC

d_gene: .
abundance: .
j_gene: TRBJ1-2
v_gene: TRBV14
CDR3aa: CASSLGPSIYGYTF
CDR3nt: TGTGCCAGCAGCCTGGGCCCGAGCATCTATGGCTACACCTTC

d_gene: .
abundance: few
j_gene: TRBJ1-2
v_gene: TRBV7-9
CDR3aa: CASSGELPNYGYTF
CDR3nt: TGTGCCAGCAGCGGGGAGCTGCCAAACTATGGCTACACCTTC

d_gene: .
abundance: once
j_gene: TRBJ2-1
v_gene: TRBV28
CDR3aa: CASKGGYEQFF
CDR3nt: TGTGCCAGCAAAGGAGGGTATGAGCAGTTCTTC

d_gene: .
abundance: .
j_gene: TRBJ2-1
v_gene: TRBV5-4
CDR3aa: CASSLDYSSYNEQFF
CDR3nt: TGTGCCAGCAGCTTGGACTATAGCTCCTACAATGAGCAGTTCTTC

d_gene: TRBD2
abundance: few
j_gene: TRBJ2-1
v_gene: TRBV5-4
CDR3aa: CASSRTSGRGHNEQFF
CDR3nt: TGTGCCAGCAGTCGGACTAGCGGGAGGGGACACAATGAGCAGTTCTTC

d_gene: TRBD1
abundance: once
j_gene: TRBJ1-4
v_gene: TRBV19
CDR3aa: CASSIGTGENEKLFF
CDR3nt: TGTGCCAGTAGTATCGGGACAGGGGAAAATGAAAAACTGTTTTTT

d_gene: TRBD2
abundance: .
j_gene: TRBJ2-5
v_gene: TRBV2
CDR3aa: CASSEVRASGEETQYF
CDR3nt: TGTGCCAGCAGTGAAGTCAGGGCTAGCGGGGAAGAGACCCAGTACTTC

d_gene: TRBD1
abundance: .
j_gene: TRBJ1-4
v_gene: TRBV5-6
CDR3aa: CASSWRGTGVAANEKLFF
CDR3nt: TGTGCCAGCAGCTGGCGAGGGACAGGGGTGGCAGCTAATGAAAAACTGTTTTTT

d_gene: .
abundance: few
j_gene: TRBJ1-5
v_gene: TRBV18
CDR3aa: CASSPQGTEKGRPYSNQPQHF
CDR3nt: TGTGCCAGCTCACCACAAGGGACTGAGAAGGGACGGCCTTATAGCAATCAGCCCCAGCATTTT

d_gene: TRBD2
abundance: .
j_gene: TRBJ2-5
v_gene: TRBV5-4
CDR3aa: CASSLGGRSPETQYF
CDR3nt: TGTGCCAGCAGCTTGGGCGGGAGGTCCCCAGAGACCCAGTACTTC

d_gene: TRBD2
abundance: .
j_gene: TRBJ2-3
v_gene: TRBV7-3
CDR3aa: CASSLTRSGSSTDTQYF
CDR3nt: TGTGCCAGCAGCTTAACGCGTAGCGGGTCTAGCACAGATACGCAGTATTTT

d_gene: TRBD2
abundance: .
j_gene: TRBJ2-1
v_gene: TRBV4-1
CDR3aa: CASSQEWLAGAREQFF
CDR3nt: TGCGCCAGCAGCCAAGAATGGCTAGCGGGAGCTAGGGAGCAGTTCTTC

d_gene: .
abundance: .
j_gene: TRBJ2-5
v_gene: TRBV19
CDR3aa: CASSMAGRETQYF
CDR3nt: TGTGCCAGTAGTATGGCGGGCAGAGAGACCCAGTACTTC

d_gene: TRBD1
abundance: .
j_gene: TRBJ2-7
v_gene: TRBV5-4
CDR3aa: CASSSINGQGAREQYF
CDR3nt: TGTGCCAGCAGCTCTATAAACGGTCAGGGGGCAAGGGAGCAGTACTTC

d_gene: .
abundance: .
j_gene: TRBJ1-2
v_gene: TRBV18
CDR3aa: CASSPVQGANYGYTF
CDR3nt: TGTGCCAGCTCACCAGTACAGGGAGCGAACTATGGCTACACCTTC

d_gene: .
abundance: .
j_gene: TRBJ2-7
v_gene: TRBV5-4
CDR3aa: CASSLDGYEQYF
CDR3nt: TGTGCCAGCAGCTTGGACGGCTACGAGCAGTACTTC

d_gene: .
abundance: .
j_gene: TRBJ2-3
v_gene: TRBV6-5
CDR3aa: CASSYSGGRQGDTQYF
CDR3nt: TGTGCCAGCAGTTATTCCGGTGGCCGGCAGGGGGATACGCAGTATTTT

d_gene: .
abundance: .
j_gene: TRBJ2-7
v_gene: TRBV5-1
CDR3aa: CASSLTPDTYEQYF
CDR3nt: TGCGCCAGCAGTTTAACCCCCGACACCTACGAGCAGTACTTC

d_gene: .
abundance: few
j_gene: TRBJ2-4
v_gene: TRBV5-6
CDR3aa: CASSLGSQGNIQYF
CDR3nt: TGTGCCAGCAGCTTGGGGTCCCAGGGGAACATTCAGTACTTC

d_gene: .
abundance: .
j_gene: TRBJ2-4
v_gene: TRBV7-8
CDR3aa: CASSLGRGKNIQYF
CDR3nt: TGTGCCAGCAGCTTGGGGAGAGGCAAAAACATTCAGTACTTC

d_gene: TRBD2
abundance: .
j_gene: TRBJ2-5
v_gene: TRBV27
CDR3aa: CASSLGGRSEETQYF
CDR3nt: TGTGCCAGCAGTTTAGGCGGGAGATCGGAAGAGACCCAGTACTTC

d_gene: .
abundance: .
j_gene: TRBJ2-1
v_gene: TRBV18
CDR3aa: CASSPRASSYNEQFF
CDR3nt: TGTGCCAGCTCACCGAGGGCCAGCTCCTACAATGAGCAGTTCTTC

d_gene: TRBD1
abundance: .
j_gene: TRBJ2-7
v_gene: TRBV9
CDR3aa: CASSVGQGPSYEQYF
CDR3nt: TGTGCCAGCAGCGTAGGACAGGGGCCGTCCTACGAGCAGTACTTC

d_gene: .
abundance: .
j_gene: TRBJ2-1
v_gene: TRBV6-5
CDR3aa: CASSYGTRGGASEQFF
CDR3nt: TGTGCCAGCAGTTACGGGACCAGGGGAGGGGCTAGTGAGCAGTTCTTC

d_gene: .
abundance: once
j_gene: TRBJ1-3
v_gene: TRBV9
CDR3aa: CASSVGGGGNSGNTIYF
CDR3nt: TGTGCCAGCAGCGTAGGAGGGGGGGGAAACTCTGGAAACACCATATATTTT

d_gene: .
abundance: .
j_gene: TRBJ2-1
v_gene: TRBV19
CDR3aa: CASSMGGGYNEQFF
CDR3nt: TGTGCCAGTAGTATGGGAGGGGGCTACAATGAGCAGTTCTTC

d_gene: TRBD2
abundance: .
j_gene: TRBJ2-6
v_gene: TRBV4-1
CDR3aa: CASSQRLAGGSGANVLTF
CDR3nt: TGCGCCAGCAGCCAACGACTAGCGGGAGGCTCTGGGGCCAACGTCCTGACTTTC

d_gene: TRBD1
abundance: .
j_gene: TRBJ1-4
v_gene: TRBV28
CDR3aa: CASSWPAGQGAGEKLFF
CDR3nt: TGTGCCAGCAGTTGGCCCGCCGGACAGGGGGCTGGTGAAAAACTGTTTTTT